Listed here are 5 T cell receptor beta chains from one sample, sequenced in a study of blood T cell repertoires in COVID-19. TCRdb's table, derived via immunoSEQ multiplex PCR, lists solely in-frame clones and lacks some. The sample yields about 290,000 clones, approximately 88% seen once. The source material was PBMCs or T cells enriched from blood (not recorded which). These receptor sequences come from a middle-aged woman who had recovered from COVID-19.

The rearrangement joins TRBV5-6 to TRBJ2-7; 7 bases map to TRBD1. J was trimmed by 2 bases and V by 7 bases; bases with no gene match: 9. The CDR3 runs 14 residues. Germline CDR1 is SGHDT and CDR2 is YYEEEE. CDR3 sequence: CASLRTGVTYEQYF. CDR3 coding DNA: TGTGCCAGCCTACGGACAGGTGTAACCTACGAGCAGTACTTC.

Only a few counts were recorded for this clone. CDR3 DNA sequence: TGTGCCACCAGTGATTCGACAGGGCCAGCGAACATTCAGTACTTC. Translating it yields CATSDSTGPANIQYF. J is TRBJ2-4 and V is TRBV24-1; the match to TRBD1 covers 7 bases. The V gene end was trimmed by 2 bases and the J gene end by 7 bases; junction bases not matched to a gene: 7. Germline CDR1 and CDR2: KGHDR and SFDVKD. The CDR3 spans 15 residues.

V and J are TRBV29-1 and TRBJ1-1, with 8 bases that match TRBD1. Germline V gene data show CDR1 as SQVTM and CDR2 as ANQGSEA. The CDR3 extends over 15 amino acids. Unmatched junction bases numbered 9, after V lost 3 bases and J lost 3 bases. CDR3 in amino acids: CSVERRGQQDTEAFF. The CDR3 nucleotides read TGCAGCGTTGAGCGCAGGGGGCAGCAGGACACTGAAGCTTTCTTT. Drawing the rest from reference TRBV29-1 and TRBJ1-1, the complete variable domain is SAVISQKPSRDICQRGTSLTIQCQVDSQVTMMFWYRQQPGQSLTLIATANQGSEATYESGFVIDKFPISRPNLTFSTLTVSNMSPEDSSIYLCSVERRGQQDTEAFFGQGTRLTVV.

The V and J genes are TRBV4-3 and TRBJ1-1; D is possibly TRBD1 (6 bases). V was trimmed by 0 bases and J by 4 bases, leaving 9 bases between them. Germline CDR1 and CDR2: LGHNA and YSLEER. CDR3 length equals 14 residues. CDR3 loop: CASSQEQGSTEAFF. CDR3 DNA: TGCGCCAGCAGCCAAGAACAGGGTTCCACTGAAGCTTTCTTT.

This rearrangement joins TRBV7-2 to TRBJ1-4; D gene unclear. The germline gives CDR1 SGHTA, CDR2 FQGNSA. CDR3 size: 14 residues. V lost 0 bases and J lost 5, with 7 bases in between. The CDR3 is CASSLASSNEKLFF. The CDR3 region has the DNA TGTGCCAGCAGCTTAGCTTCAAGCAATGAAAAACTGTTTTTT.